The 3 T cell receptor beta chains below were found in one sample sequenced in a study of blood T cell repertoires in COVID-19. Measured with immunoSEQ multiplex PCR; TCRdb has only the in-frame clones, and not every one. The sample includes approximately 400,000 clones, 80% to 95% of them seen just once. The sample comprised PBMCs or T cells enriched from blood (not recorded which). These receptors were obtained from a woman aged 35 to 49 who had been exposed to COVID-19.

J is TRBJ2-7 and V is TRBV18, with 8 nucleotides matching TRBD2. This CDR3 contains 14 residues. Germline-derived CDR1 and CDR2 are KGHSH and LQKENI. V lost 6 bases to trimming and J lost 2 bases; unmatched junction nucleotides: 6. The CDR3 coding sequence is TGTGCCAGCTCCGGGGGGGGACCTACCTACGAGCAGTACTTC. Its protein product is CASSGGGPTYEQYF.

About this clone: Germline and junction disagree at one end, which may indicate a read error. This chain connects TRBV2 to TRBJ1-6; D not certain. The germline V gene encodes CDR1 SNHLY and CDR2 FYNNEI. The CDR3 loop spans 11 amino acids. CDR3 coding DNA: TGTGCCAGCAGGGAAGAGCTACCCCTCCACTTT. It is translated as CASREELPLHF.

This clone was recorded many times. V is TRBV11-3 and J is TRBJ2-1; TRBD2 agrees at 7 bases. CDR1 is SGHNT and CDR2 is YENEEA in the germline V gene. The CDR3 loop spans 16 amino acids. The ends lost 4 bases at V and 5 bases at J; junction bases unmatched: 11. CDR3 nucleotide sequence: TGTGCCAGCAGCTCGTCCCTAGCGGCACTTAACAATGAGCAGTTCTTC. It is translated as CASSSSLAALNNEQFF.